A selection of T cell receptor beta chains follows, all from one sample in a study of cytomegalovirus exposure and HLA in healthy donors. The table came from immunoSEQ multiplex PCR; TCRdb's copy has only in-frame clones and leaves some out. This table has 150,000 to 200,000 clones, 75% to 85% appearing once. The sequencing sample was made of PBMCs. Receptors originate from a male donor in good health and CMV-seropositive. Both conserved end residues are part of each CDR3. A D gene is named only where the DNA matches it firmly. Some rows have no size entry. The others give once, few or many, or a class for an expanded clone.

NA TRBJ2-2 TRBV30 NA CALKDMSDTGELFF TGTGCCTTGAAGGACATGTCGGACACCGGGGAGCTGTTTTTT
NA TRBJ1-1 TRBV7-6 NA CASSLASSTPTEAFF TGTGCCAGCAGCTTAGCGTCTAGCACCCCAACTGAAGCTTTCTTT
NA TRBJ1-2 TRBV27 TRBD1 CASRANDRGWGYTF TGTGCCAGCAGAGCGAATGACAGGGGGTGGGGCTACACCTTC
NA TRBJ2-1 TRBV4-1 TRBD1 CASSQNSGTGGKNGQFF TGCGCCAGCAGCCAAAACTCCGGGACAGGGGGCAAGAATGGGCAGTTCTTC
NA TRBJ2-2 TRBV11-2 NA CASSLDNLNTGELFF TGTGCCAGCAGCTTGGACAATCTGAACACCGGGGAGCTGTTTTTT
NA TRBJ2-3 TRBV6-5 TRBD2 CASSYGPSGAATQYF TGTGCCAGCAGTTACGGGCCTAGCGGGGCAGCTACGCAGTATTTT
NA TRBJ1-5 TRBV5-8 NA CASSSLSSSLSNQPQHF TGTGCCAGCAGTTCTCTGTCGAGCTCCCTGAGCAATCAGCCCCAGCATTTT
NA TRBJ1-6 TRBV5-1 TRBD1 CASSWSGTGVYNSPLHF TGCGCCAGCAGCTGGTCCGGGACAGGGGTCTATAATTCACCCCTCCACTTT
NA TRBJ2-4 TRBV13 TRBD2 CASSLLAGGRNIQYF TGTGCCAGCAGCTTACTTGCGGGCGGGAGAAACATTCAGTACTTC
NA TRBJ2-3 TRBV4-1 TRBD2 CASSQYGTSGGVNTQYF TGCGCCAGCAGCCAATATGGGACTAGCGGGGGGGTAAATACGCAGTATTTT
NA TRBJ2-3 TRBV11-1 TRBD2 CASSLPRTAGGPDTQYF TGTGCCAGCAGCCTACCCCGGACAGCGGGGGGGCCAGATACGCAGTATTTT
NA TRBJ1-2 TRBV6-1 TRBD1 CASSETGDGYTF TGTGCCAGCAGTGAGACAGGGGATGGCTACACCTTC
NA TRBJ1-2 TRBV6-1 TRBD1 CASSATGSYGYTF TGTGCCAGCAGTGCGACAGGGAGCTATGGCTACACCTTC
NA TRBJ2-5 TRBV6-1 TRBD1 CASRTDRGGETQYF TGTGCCAGCAGAACGGACAGGGGAGGAGAGACCCAGTACTTC
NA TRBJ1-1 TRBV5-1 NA CASRQGNTEAFF TGCGCCAGCAGACAGGGGAACACTGAAGCTTTCTTT
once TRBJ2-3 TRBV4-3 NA CASSQEAGEVRF TGCGCCAGCAGCCAAGAGGCTGGCGAGGTTCGTTTT
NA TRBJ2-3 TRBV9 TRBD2 CASSLGLAGDTDTQYF TGTGCCAGCAGCTTGGGACTAGCGGGGGACACAGATACGCAGTATTTT
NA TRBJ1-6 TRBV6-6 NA CASTGTKNNSPLHF TGTGCCAGCACCGGGACAAAGAATAATTCACCCCTCCACTTT
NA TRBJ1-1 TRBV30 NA CAWSEGVRTEAFF TGTGCCTGGTCTGAGGGAGTTCGTACTGAAGCTTTCTTT
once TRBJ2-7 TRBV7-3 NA CASSLGTGNYEQYF TGTGCCAGCAGCTTAGGCACAGGAAACTACGAGCAGTACTTC
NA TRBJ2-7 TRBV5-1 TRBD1 CASSLYRGQYEQYF TGCGCCAGCAGCTTGTACAGGGGACAATACGAGCAGTACTTC
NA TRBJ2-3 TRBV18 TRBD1 CASSPGDRSTDTQYF TGTGCCAGCTCACCAGGGGACAGGAGCACAGATACGCAGTATTTT
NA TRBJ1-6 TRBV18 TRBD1 CASSRRPGQGVSPLHF TGTGCCAGCTCGAGGCGGCCGGGACAGGGGGTTTCACCCCTCCACTTT
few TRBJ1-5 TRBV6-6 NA CASREWGEGQPQHF TGTGCCAGCAGGGAATGGGGGGAAGGTCAGCCCCAGCATTTT
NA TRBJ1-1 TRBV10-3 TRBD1 CAIRGDSFMNTEAFF TGTGCCATCAGGGGGGACAGCTTCATGAACACTGAAGCTTTCTTT
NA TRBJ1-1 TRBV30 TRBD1 CAWSVAGGTEAFF TGTGCCTGGAGTGTTGCAGGGGGCACTGAAGCTTTCTTT
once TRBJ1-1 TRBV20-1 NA CSASEDSEAFF TGCAGTGCTAGTGAGGACAGTGAAGCTTTCTTT
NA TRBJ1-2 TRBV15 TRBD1 CATSKDRAAANYGYTF TGTGCCACCAGCAAGGACAGGGCCGCGGCTAACTATGGCTACACCTTC
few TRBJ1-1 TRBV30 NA CAWRQTGNTEAFF TGTGCCTGGCGCCAAACAGGGAACACTGAAGCTTTCTTT
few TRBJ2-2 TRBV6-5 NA CASSYSSSGELFF TGTGCCAGCAGTTACTCGTCTAGCGGGGAGCTGTTTTTT
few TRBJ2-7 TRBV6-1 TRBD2 CASSVPGLAASREQYF TGTGCCAGCAGTGTCCCGGGACTAGCGGCCTCCCGCGAGCAGTACTTC
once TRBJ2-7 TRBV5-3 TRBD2 CARSFTFPGGPSHEQYF TGTGCCAGAAGCTTTACTTTTCCGGGGGGGCCCTCCCACGAGCAGTACTTC
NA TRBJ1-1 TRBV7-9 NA CASTPIGTGYTEAFF TGTGCCAGCACCCCCATAGGCACGGGATACACTGAAGCTTTCTTT
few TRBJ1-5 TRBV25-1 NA CASSDPGDSNQPQHF TGTGCCAGCAGTGACCCAGGGGATAGCAATCAGCCCCAGCATTTT
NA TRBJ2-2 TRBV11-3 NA CASSLILTGELFF TGTGCCAGCAGCTTAATTCTGACCGGGGAGCTGTTTTTT
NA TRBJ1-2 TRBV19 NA CASSQRTVYGYTF TGTGCCAGTAGCCAACGGACAGTCTATGGCTACACCTTC
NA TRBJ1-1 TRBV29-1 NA CSVEEGGNTEAFF TGCAGCGTTGAAGAGGGGGGGAACACTGAAGCTTTCTTT
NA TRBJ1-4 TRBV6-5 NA CASTWDIQGKLFF TGTGCCAGCACCTGGGACATCCAAGGGAAACTGTTTTTT
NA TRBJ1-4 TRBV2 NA CASTFRGNEKLFF TGTGCCAGCACTTTCAGGGGAAATGAAAAACTGTTTTTT
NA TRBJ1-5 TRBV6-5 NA CASSLGERPQHF TGTGCCAGCAGTTTAGGAGAACGGCCCCAGCATTTT
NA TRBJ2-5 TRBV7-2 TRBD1 CASSLGGTGAETQYF TGTGCCAGCAGCTTAGGTGGGACAGGGGCAGAGACCCAGTACTTC
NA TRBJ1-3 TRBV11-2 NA CASSWSGGNTIYF TGTGCCAGCAGCTGGTCGGGGGGAAACACCATATATTTT
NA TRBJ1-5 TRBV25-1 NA CASSQQPQHF TGTGCCAGCAGCCAGCAGCCCCAGCATTTT
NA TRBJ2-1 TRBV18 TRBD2 CASSPGGAYNEQFF TGTGCCAGCTCACCGGGGGGGGCCTACAATGAGCAGTTCTTC
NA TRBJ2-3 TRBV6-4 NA CASSDNLSGYTQYF TGTGCCAGCAGTGATAATCTGAGCGGGTACACGCAGTATTTT
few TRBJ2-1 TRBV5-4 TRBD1 CASSPGQGWLSEQFF TGTGCCAGCAGCCCCGGACAGGGGTGGTTGAGTGAGCAGTTCTTC
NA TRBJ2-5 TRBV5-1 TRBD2 CASSRGDGETQYF TGCGCCAGCAGCCGGGGGGACGGGGAGACCCAGTACTTC
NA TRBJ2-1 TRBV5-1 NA CASSSQVVGGYNEQFF TGCGCCAGCAGCTCGCAGGTGGTCGGGGGCTACAATGAGCAGTTCTTC
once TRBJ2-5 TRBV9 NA CASSPGQTQETQYF TGTGCCAGCAGTCCCGGACAGACCCAAGAGACCCAGTACTTC
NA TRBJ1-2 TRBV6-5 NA CASRPSTGRDGYTF TGTGCCAGCAGACCCTCAACAGGGCGTGATGGCTACACCTTC
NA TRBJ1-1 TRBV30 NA CAWSPTEAFF TGTGCCTGGAGTCCAACTGAAGCTTTCTTT
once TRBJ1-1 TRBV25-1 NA CASSESGLRNTEAFF TGTGCCAGCAGTGAAAGCGGACTCCGAAACACTGAAGCTTTCTTT
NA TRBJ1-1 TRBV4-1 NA CASSQDQAGVGGEAFF TGCGCCAGCAGCCAAGATCAGGCCGGGGTGGGGGGTGAAGCTTTCTTT
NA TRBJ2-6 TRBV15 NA CATSGGYRVLTF TGTGCCACCAGTGGAGGGTATCGCGTCCTGACTTTC